Detailed here is one T cell receptor (beta chain). Germline is not matched at one junction end, which may reflect a read error. Germline V CDR1 and CDR2: SGHTA, FQGNSA. CDR3 length: 10 residues. This sample was included in a study of blood T cell repertoires in COVID-19. Study information: COVID-19 samples from acute and convalescent phases originated in the United States, Italy and Spain. Sample material is recorded as cDNA or gDNA derived from T cells, B-cell-depleted T cells, or PBMCs.

The authors' processing: Cell counts per sample came from amplifying reference gene primers. Some clones are missing from TCRdb's copy, which holds only in-frame ones; the method was immunoSEQ multiplex PCR. The DNA gave D and trimming, while V, J and clone size come from that table. The top ten clones hold approximately 2.9% of a sample with some 350,000 clones, 70% to 90% of them seen once. The chain carries TRBV7-2 and TRBJ2-4; the D is unclear. Material: peripheral blood. The TCR comes from a human donor in a cohort sampled during active COVID-19. For the CDR3, the DNA is TGTGCCAGCAGCGGGTTAGAGGTCCCTTTC. It is translated as CASSGLEVPF.